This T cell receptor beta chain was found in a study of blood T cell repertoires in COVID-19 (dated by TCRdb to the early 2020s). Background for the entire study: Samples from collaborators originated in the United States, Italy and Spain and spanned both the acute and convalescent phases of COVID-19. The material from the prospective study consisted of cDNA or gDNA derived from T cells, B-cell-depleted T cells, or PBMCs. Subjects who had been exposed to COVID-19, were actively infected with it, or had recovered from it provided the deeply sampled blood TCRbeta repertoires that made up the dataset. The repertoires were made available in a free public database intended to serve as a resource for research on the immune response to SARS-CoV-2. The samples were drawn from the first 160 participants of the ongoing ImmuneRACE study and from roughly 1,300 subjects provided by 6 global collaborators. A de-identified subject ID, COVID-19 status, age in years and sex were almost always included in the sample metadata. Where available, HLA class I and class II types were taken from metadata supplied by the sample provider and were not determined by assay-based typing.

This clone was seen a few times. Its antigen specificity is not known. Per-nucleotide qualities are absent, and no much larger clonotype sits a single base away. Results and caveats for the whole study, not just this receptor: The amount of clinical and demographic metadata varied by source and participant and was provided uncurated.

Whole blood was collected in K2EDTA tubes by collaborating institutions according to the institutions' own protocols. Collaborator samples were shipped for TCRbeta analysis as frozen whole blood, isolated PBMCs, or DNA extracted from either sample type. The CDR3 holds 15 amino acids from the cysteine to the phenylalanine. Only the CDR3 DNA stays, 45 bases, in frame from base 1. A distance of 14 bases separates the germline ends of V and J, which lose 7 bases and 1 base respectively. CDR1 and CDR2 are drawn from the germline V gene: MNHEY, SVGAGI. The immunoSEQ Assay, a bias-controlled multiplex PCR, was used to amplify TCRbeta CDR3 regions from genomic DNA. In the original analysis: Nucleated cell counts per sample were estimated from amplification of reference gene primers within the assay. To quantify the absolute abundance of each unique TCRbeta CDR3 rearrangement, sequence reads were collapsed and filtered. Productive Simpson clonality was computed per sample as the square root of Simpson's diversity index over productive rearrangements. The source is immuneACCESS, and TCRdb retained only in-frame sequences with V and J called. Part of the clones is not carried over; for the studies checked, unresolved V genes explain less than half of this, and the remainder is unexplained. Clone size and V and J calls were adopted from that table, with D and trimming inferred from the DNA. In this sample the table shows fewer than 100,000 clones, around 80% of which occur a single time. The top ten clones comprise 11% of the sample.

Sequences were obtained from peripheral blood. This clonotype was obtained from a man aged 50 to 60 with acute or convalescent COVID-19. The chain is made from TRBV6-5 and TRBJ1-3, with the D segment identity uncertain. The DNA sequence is TGTGCCAGCAAGCCGCGCGGGCTTTCTGGAAACACCATATATTTT. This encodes CASKPRGLSGNTIYF.